The sequence of this TCR beta chain was determined in a study of radiotherapy plus CTLA-4 blockade in lung cancer listed by TCRdb under 2018. In the study overall: Objective responses occurred in around 20% of enrolled patients, and 30% to 35% achieved disease control. Overall study results and their limits: After treatment with radiotherapy and ipilimumab, TCR clones that came from tumors expanded in the peripheral blood. Increased serum interferon-beta after radiation, together with early dynamic changes in blood T cell clones, were reported to be the strongest predictors of response.

Focal radiation therapy combined with CTLA-4 blockade (ipilimumab) was tested in patients with chemo-refractory metastatic non-small-cell lung cancer. On this clone itself: Its antigen target is currently unknown. Qualities for individual bases were not recorded, and no much larger clone is one base off.

Ends trimmed: V by 3 bases, J by 6 bases; bases unmatched to a gene: 1. Based on the germline V gene, the CDR1 and CDR2 sequences are LGHNA and YNFKEQ. The CDR3 holds 15 amino acids from the cysteine to the phenylalanine. The DNA shown is the 45-base CDR3, in frame from base 1. Libraries were prepared through the immunoSEQ multiplex PCR assay. The table was pulled from immuneACCESS by TCRdb, which kept in-frame rearrangements only. Such tables lose some clones; where checked, under half of the loss comes from unresolved V genes, and the rest has no known cause. The sample data list 55,000 to 85,000 clones, and approximately 76% of these were observed just once. Jointly, the top ten make up approximately 15% of the sample.

The input for sequencing was peripheral blood, taken from a patient treated with radiotherapy plus ipilimumab. The sequence was obtained from a human donor with non-small cell lung cancer whose response to radiotherapy plus ipilimumab could not be evaluated. Some clones in this sample may be carry-over from other donors' samples. The rearranged segments are TRBV4-2 and TRBJ1-6; the central 11 bases match TRBD1. The CDR3 protein is CASSQDRGLNSPLHF. The nucleotide sequence reads TGTGCCAGCAGCCAGGACAGGGGGCTTAATTCACCCCTCCACTTT.